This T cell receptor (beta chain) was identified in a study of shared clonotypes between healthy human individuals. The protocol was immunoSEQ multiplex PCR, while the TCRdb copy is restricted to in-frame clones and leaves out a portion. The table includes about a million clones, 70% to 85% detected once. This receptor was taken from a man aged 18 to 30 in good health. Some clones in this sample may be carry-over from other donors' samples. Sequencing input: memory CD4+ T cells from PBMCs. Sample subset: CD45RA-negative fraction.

CDR3 DNA sequence: TGCGCCAGCAGCTTGGCATTTGTGGGGCAGGGGAACGGCTACACCTTC. Its translation: CASSLAFVGQGNGYTF. This rearrangement joins TRBV5-1 to TRBJ1-2; the D gene is possibly TRBD1 (6 bases). Germline assignment: CDR1 SGHRS and CDR2 YFSETQ. V was pared by 0 bases and J by 8 bases, with 20 bases between. There are 16 residues in the CDR3.